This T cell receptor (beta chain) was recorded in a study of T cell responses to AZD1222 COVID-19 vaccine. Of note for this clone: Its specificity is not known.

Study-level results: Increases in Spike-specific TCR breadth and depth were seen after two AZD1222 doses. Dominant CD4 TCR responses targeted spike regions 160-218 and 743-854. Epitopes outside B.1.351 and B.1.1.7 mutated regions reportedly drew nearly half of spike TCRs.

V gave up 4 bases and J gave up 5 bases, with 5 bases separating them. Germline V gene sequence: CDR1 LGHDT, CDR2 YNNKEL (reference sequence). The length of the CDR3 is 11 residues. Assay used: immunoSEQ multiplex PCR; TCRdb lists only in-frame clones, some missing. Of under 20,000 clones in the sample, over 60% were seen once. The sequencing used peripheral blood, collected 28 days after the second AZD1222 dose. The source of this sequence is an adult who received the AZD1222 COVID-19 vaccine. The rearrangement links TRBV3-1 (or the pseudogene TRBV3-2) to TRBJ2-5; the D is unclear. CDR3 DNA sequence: TGTGCCAGCAGCCTCGCCGAGACCCAGTACTTC. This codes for CASSLAETQYF.